This entry describes one T cell receptor (beta chain). Germline V gene sequence: CDR1 SGHVS, CDR2 FQNEAQ. The CDR3 extends over 17 amino acids. V lost 1 base to trimming and J lost 0 bases; unmatched junction nucleotides: 6. The sample belongs to a study of blood T cells in healthy people across ages. The authors ran a second PCR of about 6 to 11 cycles using a sample-barcoded 5' primer and a J-beta primer mix. Tags on each cDNA molecule came from a template-switch adaptor with 12 random nucleotides. TCRdb redid the calling of the 5' RACE reads with MiXCR, one entry per CDR3 protein. This sample has 1 million or so distinct CDR3 sequences; under 45% occur once, and the top ten carry approximately 20%.

The sequence was collected from a woman aged 55-69 years in good health. The J gene is TRBJ2-1, the V gene TRBV7-8; 7 nucleotides line up with TRBD2. Sequences were obtained from blood. The CDR3 protein is CASSLELASSSYNEQFF. The DNA of the CDR3 is TGTGCCAGCAGCTTAGAACTAGCGTCTAGCTCCTACAATGAGCAGTTCTTC.